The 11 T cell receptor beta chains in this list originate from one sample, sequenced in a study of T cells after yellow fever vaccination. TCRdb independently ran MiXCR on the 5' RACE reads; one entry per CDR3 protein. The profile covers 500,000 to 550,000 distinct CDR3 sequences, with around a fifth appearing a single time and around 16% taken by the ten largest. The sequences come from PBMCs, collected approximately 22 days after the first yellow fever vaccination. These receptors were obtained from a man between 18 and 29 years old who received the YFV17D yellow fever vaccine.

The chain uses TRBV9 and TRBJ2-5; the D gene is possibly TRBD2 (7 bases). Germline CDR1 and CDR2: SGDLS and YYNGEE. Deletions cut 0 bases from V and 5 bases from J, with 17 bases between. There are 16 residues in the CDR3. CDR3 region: CASSVEGGGLFETQYF. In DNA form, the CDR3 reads TGTGCCAGCAGCGTAGAAGGGGGGGGTCTATTTGAGACCCAGTACTTC.

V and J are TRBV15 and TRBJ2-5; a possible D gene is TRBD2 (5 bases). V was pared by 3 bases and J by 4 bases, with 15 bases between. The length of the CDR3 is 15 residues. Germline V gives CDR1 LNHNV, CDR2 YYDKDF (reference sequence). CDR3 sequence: CATSSPPRAGETQYF. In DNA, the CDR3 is TGTGCCACCAGCAGCCCTCCGAGGGCCGGAGAGACCCAGTACTTC.

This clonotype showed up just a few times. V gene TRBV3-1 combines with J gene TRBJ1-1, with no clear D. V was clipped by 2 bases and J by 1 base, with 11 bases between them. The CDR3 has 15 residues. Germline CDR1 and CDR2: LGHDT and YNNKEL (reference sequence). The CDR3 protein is CASSQLFFGNTEAFF. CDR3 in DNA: TGTGCCAGCAGCCAACTTTTCTTCGGGAACACTGAAGCTTTCTTT.

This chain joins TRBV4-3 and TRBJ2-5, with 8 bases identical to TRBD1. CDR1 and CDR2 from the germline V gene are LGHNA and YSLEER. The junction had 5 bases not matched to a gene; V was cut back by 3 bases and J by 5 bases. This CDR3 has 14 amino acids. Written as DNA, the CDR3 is TGCGCCAGCAGCCACAGGACAGGGAGGGAGACCCAGTACTTC. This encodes CASSHRTGRETQYF.

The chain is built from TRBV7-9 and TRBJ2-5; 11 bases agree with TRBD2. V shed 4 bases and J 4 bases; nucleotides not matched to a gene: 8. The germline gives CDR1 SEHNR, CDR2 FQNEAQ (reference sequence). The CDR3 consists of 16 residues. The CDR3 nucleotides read TGTGCCAGCAGCTCCCCTCGTCTAGCGGGGGGAGAGACCCAGTACTTC. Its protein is CASSSPRLAGGETQYF.

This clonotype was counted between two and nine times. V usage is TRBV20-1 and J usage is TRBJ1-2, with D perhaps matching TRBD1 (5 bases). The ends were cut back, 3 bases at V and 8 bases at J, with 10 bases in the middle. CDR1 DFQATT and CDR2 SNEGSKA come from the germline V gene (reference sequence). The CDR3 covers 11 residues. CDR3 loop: CSASQGNGYTF. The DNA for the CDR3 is TGCAGTGCTAGCCAGGGTAACGGCTACACCTTC.

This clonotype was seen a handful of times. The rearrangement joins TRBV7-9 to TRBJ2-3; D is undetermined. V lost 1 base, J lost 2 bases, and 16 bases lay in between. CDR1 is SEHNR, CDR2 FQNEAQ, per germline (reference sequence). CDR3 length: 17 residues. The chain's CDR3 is CASSLGVRDQDTDTQYF. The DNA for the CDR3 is TGTGCCAGCAGCTTAGGTGTTAGGGATCAGGACACAGATACGCAGTATTTT.

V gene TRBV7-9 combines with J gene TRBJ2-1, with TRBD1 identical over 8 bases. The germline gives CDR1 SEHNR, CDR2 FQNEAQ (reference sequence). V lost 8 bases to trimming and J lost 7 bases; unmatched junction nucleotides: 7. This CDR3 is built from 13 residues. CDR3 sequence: CASLRTGTNEQFF. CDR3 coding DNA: TGTGCCAGCCTCAGGACAGGGACAAATGAGCAGTTCTTC.

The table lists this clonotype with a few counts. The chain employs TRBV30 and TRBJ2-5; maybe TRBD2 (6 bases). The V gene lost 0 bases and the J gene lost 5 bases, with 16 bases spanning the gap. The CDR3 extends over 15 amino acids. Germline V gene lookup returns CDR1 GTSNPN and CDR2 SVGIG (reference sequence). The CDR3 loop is CAWSVEGRRAETQYF. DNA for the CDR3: TGTGCCTGGAGTGTGGAGGGGAGACGGGCGGAGACCCAGTACTTC.

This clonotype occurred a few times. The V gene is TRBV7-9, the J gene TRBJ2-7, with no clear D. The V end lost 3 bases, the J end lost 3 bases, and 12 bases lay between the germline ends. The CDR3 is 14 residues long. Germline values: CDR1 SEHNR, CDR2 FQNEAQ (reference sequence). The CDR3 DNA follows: TGTGCCAGCAGCTTTCGAGGTGCGCTCTACGAGCAGTACTTC. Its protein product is CASSFRGALYEQYF.

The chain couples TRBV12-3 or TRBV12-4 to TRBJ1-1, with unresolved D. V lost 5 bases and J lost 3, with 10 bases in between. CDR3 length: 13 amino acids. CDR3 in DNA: TGTGCCAGCAGTCGGGGTCGCGACACTGAAGCTTTCTTT. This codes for CASSRGRDTEAFF.